This TCR beta chain derives from a study of blood T cell repertoires in COVID-19. About the study: Acute and convalescent COVID-19 specimens originated in the United States, Italy and Spain.

Study processing details: It was from reference gene primer amplification that nucleated cell counts were estimated. Measured with immunoSEQ multiplex PCR; TCRdb has only the in-frame clones, and not every one. V and J calls and clone size are as listed in that table; D and trimming were resolved from the DNA. This table holds about 97,000 clones, 81% found once. The origin of this receptor is a man aged 60 to 75 with acute or convalescent COVID-19. The sequenced sample was peripheral blood.

CDR3 bases: TGTGCCAGCAGCTGGGGCGCCAAAAACATTCAGTACTTC. This gives the protein CASSWGAKNIQYF. J is TRBJ2-4 and V is TRBV7-2; a weak D match, TRBD1 (5 bases). V was trimmed by 4 bases and J by 1 base, leaving 5 bases between them. The germline CDR1 and CDR2 sequences are SGHTA and FQGNSA. The length of the CDR3 is 13 residues.